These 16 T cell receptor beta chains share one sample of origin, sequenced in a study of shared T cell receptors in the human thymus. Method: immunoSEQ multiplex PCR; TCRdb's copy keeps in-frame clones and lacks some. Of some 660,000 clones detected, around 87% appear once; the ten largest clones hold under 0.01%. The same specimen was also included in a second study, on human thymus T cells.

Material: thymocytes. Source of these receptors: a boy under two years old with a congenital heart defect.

In DNA form, the CDR3 reads TGTGCCAGCAGCTTAGTGTCAATACCGGGACAGGGGGCCTACAATGAGCAGTTCTTC. Its protein is CASSLVSIPGQGAYNEQFF. The chain employs TRBV7-9 and TRBJ2-1; 11 bases are shared with TRBD1. The CDR3 spans 19 residues. Germline CDR1 and CDR2: SEHNR and FQNEAQ (reference sequence). The junction had 10 bases not matched to a gene; V was cut back by 1 base and J by 2 bases.

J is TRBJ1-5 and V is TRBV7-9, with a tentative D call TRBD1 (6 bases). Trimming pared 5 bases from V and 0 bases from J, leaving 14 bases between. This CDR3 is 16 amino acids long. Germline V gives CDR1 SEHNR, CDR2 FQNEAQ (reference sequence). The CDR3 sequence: CASSKDSEISNQPQHF. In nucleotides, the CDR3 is TGTGCCAGCAGCAAGGACAGCGAGATTAGCAATCAGCCCCAGCATTTT.

In DNA form, the CDR3 reads TGTGCCAGCAAGCGGGACGCGGAGGGCTACACCTTC. Translated, it gives CASKRDAEGYTF. V usage is TRBV28 and J usage is TRBJ1-2, with a tentative D call TRBD1 (5 bases). The CDR3 is 12 residues long. V was trimmed by 7 bases and J by 8 bases, leaving 14 bases between them. Germline V gives CDR1 MDHEN, CDR2 SYDVKM.

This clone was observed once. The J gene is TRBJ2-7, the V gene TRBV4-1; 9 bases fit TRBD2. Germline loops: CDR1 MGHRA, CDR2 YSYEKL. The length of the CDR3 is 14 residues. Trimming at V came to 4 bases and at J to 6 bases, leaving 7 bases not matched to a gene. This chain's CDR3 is CASSPGLAGPEQYF. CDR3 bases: TGCGCCAGCAGCCCCGGGCTAGCGGGACCCGAGCAGTACTTC.

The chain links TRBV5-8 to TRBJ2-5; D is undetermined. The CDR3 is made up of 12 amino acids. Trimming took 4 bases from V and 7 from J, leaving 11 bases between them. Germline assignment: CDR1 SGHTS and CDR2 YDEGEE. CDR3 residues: CASSPPVRTQYF. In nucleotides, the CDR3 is TGTGCCAGCAGCCCCCCTGTCCGGACCCAGTACTTC. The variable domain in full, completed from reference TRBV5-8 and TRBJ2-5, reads EAGVTQSPTHLIKTRGQQATLRCSPISGHTSVYWYQQALGLGLQFLLWYDEGEERNRGNFPPRFSGRQFPNYSSELNVNALELEDSALYLCASSPPVRTQYFGPGTRLLVL.

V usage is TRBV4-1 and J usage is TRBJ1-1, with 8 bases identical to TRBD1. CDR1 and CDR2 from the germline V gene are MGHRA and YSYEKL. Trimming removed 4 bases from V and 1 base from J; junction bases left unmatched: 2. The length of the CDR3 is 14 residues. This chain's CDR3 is CASSRGTGNTEAFF. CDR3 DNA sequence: TGCGCCAGCAGCCGGGGGACAGGGAACACTGAAGCTTTCTTT.

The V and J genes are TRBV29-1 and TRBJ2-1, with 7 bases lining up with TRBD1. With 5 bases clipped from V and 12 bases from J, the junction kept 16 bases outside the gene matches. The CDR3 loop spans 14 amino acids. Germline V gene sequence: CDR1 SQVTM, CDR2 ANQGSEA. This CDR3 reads CSVYPGQHVRVQFF. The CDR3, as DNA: TGCAGCGTTTACCCGGGACAGCATGTTCGCGTGCAGTTCTTC.

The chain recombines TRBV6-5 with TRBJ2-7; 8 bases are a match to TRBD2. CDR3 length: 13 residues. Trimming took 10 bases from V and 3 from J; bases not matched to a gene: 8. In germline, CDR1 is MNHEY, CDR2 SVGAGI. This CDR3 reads CATSPGTSYEQYF. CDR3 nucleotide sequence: TGTGCCACCTCCCCCGGGACTAGCTACGAGCAGTACTTC.

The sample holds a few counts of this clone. CDR3 sequence: CASGSPSGQAYGYTF. The DNA for the CDR3 is TGTGCTAGTGGTTCTCCCTCGGGACAGGCGTATGGCTACACCTTC. The gene calls are TRBV12-5 and TRBJ1-2; TRBD1 matches 8 bases. The ends lost 4 bases at V and 5 bases at J; junction bases unmatched: 9. The CDR3 totals 15 residues. The germline CDR1 and CDR2 sequences are LGHNT and FRNRAP.

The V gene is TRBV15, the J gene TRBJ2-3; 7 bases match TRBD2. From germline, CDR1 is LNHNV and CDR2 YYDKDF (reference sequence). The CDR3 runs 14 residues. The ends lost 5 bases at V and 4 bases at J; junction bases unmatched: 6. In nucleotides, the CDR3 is TGTGCCACCAGCGGGCGGGAGTTCGCAGATACGCAGTATTTT. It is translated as CATSGREFADTQYF.

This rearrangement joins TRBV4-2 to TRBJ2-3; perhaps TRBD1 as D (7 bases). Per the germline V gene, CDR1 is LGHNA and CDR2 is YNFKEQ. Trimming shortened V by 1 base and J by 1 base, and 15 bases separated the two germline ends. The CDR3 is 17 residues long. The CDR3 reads CASSQVRRGQGTDTQYF. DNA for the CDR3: TGTGCCAGCAGCCAAGTAAGGAGGGGGCAGGGCACAGATACGCAGTATTTT.

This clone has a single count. The chain's CDR3 is CASSQGLAGADSSYNEQFF. DNA of the CDR3: TGCGCCAGCAGCCAAGGGCTAGCGGGGGCCGATAGCTCCTACAATGAGCAGTTCTTC. The V and J genes are TRBV4-3 and TRBJ2-1; 10 bases fit TRBD2. Trimming at V came to 1 base and at J to 0 bases, leaving 9 bases not matched to a gene. From germline, CDR1 is LGHNA and CDR2 YSLEER. The CDR3 has 19 amino acids.

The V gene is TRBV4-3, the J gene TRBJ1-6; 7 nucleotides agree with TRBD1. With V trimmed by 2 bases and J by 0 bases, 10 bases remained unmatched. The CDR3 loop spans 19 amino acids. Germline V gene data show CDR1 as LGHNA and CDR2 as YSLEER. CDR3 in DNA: TGCGCCAGCAGCCAAATCGACAGGGCGATGAGCTCCTATAATTCACCCCTCCACTTT. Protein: CASSQIDRAMSSYNSPLHF.

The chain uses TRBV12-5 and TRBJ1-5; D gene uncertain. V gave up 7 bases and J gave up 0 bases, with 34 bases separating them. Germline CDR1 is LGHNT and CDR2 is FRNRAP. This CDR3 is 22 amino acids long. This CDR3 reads CASAGIPFGVHPDYVSNQPQHF. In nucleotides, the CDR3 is TGTGCTAGTGCGGGAATTCCGTTTGGGGTTCATCCAGATTATGTTAGCAATCAGCCCCAGCATTTT. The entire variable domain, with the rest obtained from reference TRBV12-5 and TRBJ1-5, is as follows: DARVTQTPRHKVTEMGQEVTMRCQPILGHNTVFWYRQTMMQGLELLAYFRNRAPLDDSGMPKDRFSAEMPDATLATLKIQPSEPRDSAVYFCASAGIPFGVHPDYVSNQPQHFGDGTRLSIL.

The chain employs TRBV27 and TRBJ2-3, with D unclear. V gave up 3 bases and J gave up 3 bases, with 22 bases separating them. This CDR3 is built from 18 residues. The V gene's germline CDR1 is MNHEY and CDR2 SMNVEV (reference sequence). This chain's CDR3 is CASSLTIGCCGGTDTQYF. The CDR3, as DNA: TGTGCCAGCAGTTTGACGATTGGCTGTTGCGGCGGAACAGATACGCAGTATTTT.

DNA for the CDR3: TGTGCCAGCAGCGCCCAACCCCAAAGAGCCGGGACAGGGGGTAATGAGCAGTACTTC. Its translation: CASSAQPQRAGTGGNEQYF. The genes are TRBV9 and TRBJ2-7; the match to TRBD1 covers 11 bases. V gave up 3 bases and J gave up 7 bases; unmatched junction bases: 21. Germline V lookup: CDR1 SGDLS, CDR2 YYNGEE. CDR3 length: 19 residues.